Included here is one T cell receptor (beta chain) sequence, with context. Its target is unknown. This entry is derived from a study of graft-versus-host responses after intestinal transplantation. Findings and caveats of the study: In recipient marrow, GvH clones were found, and some appeared first in ileum or blood.

Profiling relied on immunoSEQ multiplex PCR, and the TCRdb table lists in-frame clones only, not all of them. The data contain some 120,000 clones, around 94% of them singletons. Here the sequenced sample was unstimulated CD8+ T cells sorted from spleen or lymph node cells, taken before transplant. The sequence was obtained from a human donor who was the organ donor for an intestinal transplant.

The CDR3 coding sequence is TGTGCCAGTAGGCGGTCTAACACTGAAGCTTTCTTT. This sequence encodes CASRRSNTEAFF. This chain links TRBV19 with TRBJ1-1, with unresolved D. Trimming left V 6 bases short and J 2 bases short, with 7 bases between. The CDR3 is 12 residues long. CDR1 is LNHDA, CDR2 SQIVND, per germline (reference sequence).